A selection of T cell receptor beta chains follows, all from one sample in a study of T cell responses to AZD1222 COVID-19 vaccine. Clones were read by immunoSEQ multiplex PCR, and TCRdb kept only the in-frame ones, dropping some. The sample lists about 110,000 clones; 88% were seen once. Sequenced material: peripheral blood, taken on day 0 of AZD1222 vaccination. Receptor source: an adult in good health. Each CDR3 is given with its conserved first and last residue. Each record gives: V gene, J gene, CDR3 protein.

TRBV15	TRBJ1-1	CATSRDRTVNTEAFF
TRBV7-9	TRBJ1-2	CASSLARSPLGYTF
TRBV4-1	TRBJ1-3	CASSQEKGDSSSGNTIYF
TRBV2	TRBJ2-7	CASRGLGGTNYEQYF
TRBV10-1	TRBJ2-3	CASRRDSTDTQYF
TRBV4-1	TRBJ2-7	CASSQGQGGPTRSRYF
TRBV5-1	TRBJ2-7	CASSSLDRDGKQYF
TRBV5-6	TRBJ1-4	CASSPQGSNEKLFF
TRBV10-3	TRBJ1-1	CAISESTEAFF
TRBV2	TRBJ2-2	CASSPGQGAPGELFF
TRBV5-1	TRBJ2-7	CASSPGVAGLGEQYF
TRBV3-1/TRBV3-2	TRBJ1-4	CASSPIEGANGNEKLFF
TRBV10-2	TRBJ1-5	CASSAMGQGNQPQHF
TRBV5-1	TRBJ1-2	CASSQTGFANYGYTF
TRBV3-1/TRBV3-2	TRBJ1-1	CASSQDPGFGSTEAFF
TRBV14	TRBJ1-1	CASSAQGNTEAFF
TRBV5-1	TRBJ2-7	CASSLGLGAYEQYF
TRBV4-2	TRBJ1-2	CASSQDSRGQINYTF
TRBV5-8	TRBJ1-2	CASSRTGQILYGYTF
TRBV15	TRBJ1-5	CATSRDNPSRGEPQHF
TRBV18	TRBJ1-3	CASSPDQGNTIYF
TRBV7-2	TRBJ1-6	CAIPKTGYNSPLHF